Following are 26 T cell receptor beta chains from one sample sequenced in a study of Ad26.COV2.S vaccination and SARS-CoV-2 variants. Data came from immunoSEQ multiplex PCR; TCRdb stores just in-frame clones and leaves some out. The sample includes under 600,000 clones, approximately 90% seen only once; the top ten take 1.5% to 2%. Documented treatment: roughly 19 received Ad26.COV2.S at low or high dose, single or two shots; several received placebo; per-sample allocation not given. Collection of samples fell on day 63 after the first vaccine or placebo injection. The sample was peripheral blood, taken in a trial of Ad26.COV2.S vaccine versus placebo. The receptors were gathered from a person between 18 and 60 years old who received the Ad26.COV2.S COVID-19 vaccine or a placebo.

The DNA for the CDR3 is TGTGCCAGCAGTTCCCCGGACAGGGACTACGAGCAGTACTTC. Its protein is CASSSPDRDYEQYF. This sequence joins TRBV6-1 and TRBJ2-7; 8 bases fit TRBD1. The CDR3 contains 14 residues. V shed 5 bases and J 3 bases; nucleotides not matched to a gene: 6. Germline values: CDR1 MNHNS, CDR2 SASEGT.

This clone was counted only a few times. This chain connects TRBV6-4 to TRBJ2-7; D might be TRBD1 (5 bases). The ends were cut back, 0 bases at V and 3 bases at J, with 12 bases in the middle. Germline V gives CDR1 MRHNA, CDR2 SNTAGT. The CDR3 is 15 amino acids. The chain's CDR3 is CASSDSGQGGYEQYF. Here the CDR3 DNA reads TGTGCCAGCAGTGACTCAGGGCAGGGCGGCTACGAGCAGTACTTC.

The rearrangement links TRBV6-2 or TRBV6-3 to TRBJ2-3, with D possibly being TRBD1 (5 bases). The CDR3 has 18 residues. With 2 bases removed from V and 1 base from J, the gap between germline ends came to 19 bases. Germline loops: CDR1 MNHEY, CDR2 SVGEGT. CDR3 residues: CASSYRGRATIRTDTQYF. In DNA form, the CDR3 reads TGTGCCAGCAGTTACCGCGGCAGGGCCACTATCCGCACAGATACGCAGTATTTT.

A single count supports this clone. The chain is built from TRBV30 and TRBJ2-2, with D possibly being TRBD2 (6 bases). Germline V lookup: CDR1 GTSNPN, CDR2 SVGIG (reference sequence). The CDR3 loop spans 13 amino acids. V gave up 8 bases and J gave up 7 bases, with 17 bases separating them. CDR3 region: CALAVRGSGELFF. As DNA, the CDR3 is TGTGCCCTCGCCGTCCGGGGGAGCGGGGAGCTGTTTTTT.

This sequence joins TRBV15 and TRBJ2-2, with 8 bases matching TRBD1. CDR3 length: 15 amino acids. The germline gives CDR1 LNHNV, CDR2 YYDKDF (reference sequence). The trim removed 3 bases at V and 5 bases at J, leaving 5 bases unmatched. The CDR3 here is CATSRDRESTGELFF. The CDR3 DNA reads as TGTGCCACCAGCAGGGACAGGGAATCGACCGGGGAGCTGTTTTTT.

The chain uses TRBV15 and TRBJ1-1; 7 bases map to TRBD1. The ends lost 5 bases at V and 1 base at J; junction bases unmatched: 7. The CDR3 length is 15 residues. CDR1 is LNHNV and CDR2 is YYDKDF in the germline V gene (reference sequence). The CDR3 spells CATSHLGTANTEAFF. The CDR3 coding sequence is TGTGCCACCAGCCACTTGGGGACAGCGAACACTGAAGCTTTCTTT.

V and J are TRBV5-4 and TRBJ1-2, with D hard to call. The V end lost 0 bases, the J end lost 0 bases, and 12 bases lay between the germline ends. Germline V CDR1 and CDR2: SGHNT, YYREEE (reference sequence). The CDR3 sequence is 16 residues long. CDR3 sequence reads: CASSLGHSKANYGYTF. In DNA form, the CDR3 reads TGTGCCAGCAGCTTGGGACACAGTAAAGCTAACTATGGCTACACCTTC.

The V call is TRBV3-1 (or the pseudogene TRBV3-2), the J call TRBJ2-5; TRBD1 might be the D (6 bases). The CDR3 is 14 residues long. The V gene lost 4 bases and the J gene lost 2 bases, with 11 bases spanning the gap. Germline CDR1 is LGHDT and CDR2 is YNNKEL (reference sequence). CDR3 protein: CASSPRGTQETQYF. In DNA, the CDR3 is TGTGCCAGCAGCCCTCGTGGGACACAAGAGACCCAGTACTTC.

The chain is built from TRBV3-1 (or the pseudogene TRBV3-2) and TRBJ1-1; maybe TRBD1 (6 bases). Germline lookup yields CDR1 LGHDT and CDR2 YNNKEL (reference sequence). Trimming stripped 5 bases from V and 4 bases from J, with 14 bases between. The CDR3 is made up of 14 amino acids. The CDR3 nucleotides read TGTGCCAGCAGCAGACCTGGGGGCCGCACTGAAGCTTTCTTT. Translated, it gives CASSRPGGRTEAFF.

This clone was seen a few times. The rearrangement uses TRBV5-8 and TRBJ1-2, with D tentatively TRBD1 (5 bases). Trimming stripped 2 bases from V and 4 bases from J, with 12 bases between. Germline V gene lookup returns CDR1 SGHTS and CDR2 YDEGEE. The CDR3 runs 14 residues. For the CDR3, the DNA is TGTGCCAGCAGCTTAAGCAGGGCAACCTATGGCTACACCTTC. Its translation is CASSLSRATYGYTF.

The chain employs TRBV12-3 or TRBV12-4 and TRBJ1-5; D unresolved. There are 11 residues in the CDR3. The germline V and J ends were trimmed by 8 bases and 6 bases, with 8 bases remaining between them. In DNA form, the CDR3 reads TGTGCCAGCGGAGAGGGTCAGCCCCAGCATTTT. It is translated as CASGEGQPQHF.

J is TRBJ1-2 and V is TRBV6-6, with 7 bases aligning to TRBD1. The CDR3 spans 11 residues. Trimming removed 6 bases from V and 8 bases from J; junction bases left unmatched: 3. Germline assignment: CDR1 MNHNY and CDR2 SVGAGI (reference sequence). The CDR3 nucleotides read TGTGCCAGCAGGACAGGGTACGGCTACACCTTC. This encodes CASRTGYGYTF.

This chain uses TRBV5-1 with TRBJ2-4; D gene uncertain. The CDR3 totals 14 residues. The germline V gene encodes CDR1 SGHRS and CDR2 YFSETQ. V lost 4 bases and J lost 2, with 10 bases in between. This CDR3 reads CASSVEGTKNIQYF. The CDR3 DNA is TGCGCCAGCAGCGTCGAAGGGACCAAAAACATTCAGTACTTC.

V gene TRBV5-1 combines with J gene TRBJ2-2; the D is unclear. The germline V gene has CDR1 SGHRS and CDR2 YFSETQ. The CDR3 spans 15 residues. V was pared by 0 bases and J by 1 base, with 7 bases between. The CDR3 sequence: CASSLVGRNTGELFF. The CDR3 bases are TGCGCCAGCAGCTTGGTAGGCAGGAACACCGGGGAGCTGTTTTTT. Full variable domain (remainder filled in from reference TRBV5-1 and TRBJ2-2): KAGVTQTPRYLIKTRGQQVTLSCSPISGHRSVSWYQQTPGQGLQFLFEYFSETQRNKGNFPGRFSGRQFSNSRSEMNVSTLELGDSALYLCASSLVGRNTGELFFGEGSRLTVL.

The chain carries TRBV15 and TRBJ2-7, with D possibly being TRBD1 (6 bases). Germline V gene lookup returns CDR1 LNHNV and CDR2 YYDKDF (reference sequence). The V and J ends lost 0 bases and 2 bases respectively, with 8 bases between them. This CDR3 has 14 amino acids. CDR3 sequence reads: CATSRDQGPYEQYF. The CDR3 coding sequence is TGTGCCACCAGCAGAGATCAGGGGCCCTACGAGCAGTACTTC.

This clone was counted only a few times. The CDR3 nucleotides are TGCGCCAGCAGCTTGGCAGGGGTGAACACCGGGGAGCTGTTTTTT. As protein: CASSLAGVNTGELFF. This chain joins TRBV5-1 and TRBJ2-2; D is perhaps TRBD1 (6 bases). V lost 0 bases and J 1 base, leaving 7 bases between the germline ends. The CDR3 extends over 15 amino acids. Looked up from germline, CDR1 is SGHRS and CDR2 is YFSETQ.

This clone has a handful of counts. The V gene is TRBV29-1, the J gene TRBJ1-1, with 9 bases identical to TRBD1. The CDR3 runs to 14 residues. Trimming removed 6 bases from V and 1 base from J; junction bases left unmatched: 6. Germline loops: CDR1 SQVTM, CDR2 ANQGSEA. DNA for the CDR3: TGCAGCGTCGGGGACAGGGTATCGAACACTGAAGCTTTCTTT. Its translation is CSVGDRVSNTEAFF.

This clone showed up just once. This chain uses TRBV7-9 with TRBJ2-1; D is uncertain. V was shortened by 3 bases and J by 4 bases, with 7 bases between the two germline ends. The germline V gene has CDR1 SEHNR and CDR2 FQNEAQ (reference sequence). The CDR3 sequence is 13 residues long. The CDR3 sequence is CASSFSAYNEQFF. In nucleotides, the CDR3 is TGTGCCAGCAGCTTCAGCGCGTACAATGAGCAGTTCTTC.

The rearrangement links TRBV2 to TRBJ2-1; 8 bases align to TRBD2. This CDR3 is 17 amino acids long. Trimming removed 6 bases from V and 4 bases from J; junction bases left unmatched: 14. In germline, CDR1 is SNHLY, CDR2 FYNNEI. The CDR3 region has the DNA TGTGCCAGCAGCGAGAGAGTCGGCGGGGGGCTTTACAATGAGCAGTTCTTC. As protein: CASSERVGGGLYNEQFF.

This clone was counted between two and nine times. V gene TRBV7-3 combines with J gene TRBJ2-2; D is tentatively TRBD1 or TRBD2 (6 bases each). V was clipped by 5 bases and J by 4 bases, with 20 bases between them. The length of the CDR3 is 17 residues. Germline V gene sequence: CDR1 SGHTA, CDR2 FQGTGA. The chain's CDR3 is CASSAPGAAGGTGELFF. CDR3 nucleotides: TGTGCCAGCAGCGCGCCGGGGGCCGCCGGAGGCACCGGGGAGCTGTTTTTT. The full variable domain, its missing parts supplied by reference TRBV7-3 and TRBJ2-2, is GAGVSQTPSNKVTEKGKYVELRCDPISGHTALYWYRQSLGQGPEFLIYFQGTGAADDSGLPNDRFFAVRPEGSVSTLKIQRTERGDSAVYLCASSAPGAAGGTGELFFGEGSRLTVL.

V is TRBV19 and J is TRBJ2-4; D is possibly TRBD2 (6 bases). The V and J ends lost 3 bases and 1 base respectively, with 10 bases between them. From germline, CDR1 is LNHDA and CDR2 SQIVND (reference sequence). The CDR3 length is 15 residues. The CDR3 spells CASSIGGGAKNIQYF. The DNA of the CDR3 is TGTGCCAGTAGTATCGGGGGTGGGGCCAAAAACATTCAGTACTTC.

The chain links TRBV7-8 to TRBJ2-7; D unresolved. The CDR3 spans 11 residues. From germline, CDR1 is SGHVS and CDR2 FQNEAQ. V was pared by 4 bases and J by 6 bases, with 7 bases between. The chain's CDR3 is CASSSFLEQYF. In DNA form, the CDR3 reads TGTGCCAGCAGCTCTTTCCTCGAGCAGTACTTC.

This chain connects TRBV5-1 to TRBJ2-2; TRBD2 matches 8 bases. In germline, CDR1 is SGHRS, CDR2 YFSETQ. V shed 3 bases and J 4 bases; nucleotides not matched to a gene: 5. The CDR3 contains 15 residues. The DNA of the CDR3 is TGCGCCAGCAGCTGGACTAGCCCCGGCACCGGGGAGCTGTTTTTT. Translating gives CASSWTSPGTGELFF.

The rearrangement joins TRBV30 to TRBJ1-5, with 7 bases matching TRBD1. This CDR3 has 13 residues. Germline CDR1 and CDR2: GTSNPN and SVGIG (reference sequence). The V and J ends lost 3 bases and 11 bases, in that order; junction bases with no gene match: 10. CDR3 sequence reads: CAWSQRGRGAQHF. The CDR3 nucleotides read TGTGCCTGGAGCCAAAGGGGGCGAGGGGCCCAGCATTTT.

The chain employs TRBV2 and TRBJ2-3; D is perhaps TRBD1 or TRBD2 (5 bases each). The V gene's germline CDR1 is SNHLY and CDR2 FYNNEI. V was cut by 4 bases and J by 1 base, with 12 bases left in between. The CDR3 is 15 amino acids. CDR3 loop: CASSVWGPGTDTQYF. The CDR3 nucleotides read TGTGCCAGCAGTGTATGGGGACCTGGCACAGATACGCAGTATTTT.

CDR3 loop: CASSPRPGPTNYGYTF. In DNA, the CDR3 is TGTGCCAGCAGCCCTCGCCCGGGACCGACTAACTATGGCTACACCTTC. The chain has TRBV7-9 and TRBJ1-2, with a tentative D call TRBD1 (5 bases). Looked up from germline, CDR1 is SEHNR and CDR2 is FQNEAQ (reference sequence). This CDR3 has 16 amino acids. Trimming shortened V by 5 bases and J by 0 bases, and 16 bases separated the two germline ends.